The next 17 T cell receptor beta chains were all read from a single sample in a study of blood T cells in healthy people across ages. PCR was performed a second time for about 7 to 12 cycles using a sample-barcoded 5' primer and a J-beta primer mix. TCRdb re-analysed the 5' RACE reads in MiXCR, keeping a single row per CDR3 protein. The table lists over 1,300,000 distinct CDR3 sequences, approximately 60% of them singletons. Sequenced material: blood. The receptors were sampled from a man between 18 and 29 years old in good health.

This clonotype was observed a few times. The gene calls are TRBV27 and TRBJ1-6; D perhaps matches TRBD1 (5 bases). The CDR3 covers 14 residues. The germline V and J ends were trimmed by 6 bases and 8 bases, with 14 bases remaining between them. Germline loops: CDR1 MNHEY, CDR2 SMNVEV (reference sequence). CDR3 nucleotide sequence: TGTGCCAGCAGAAGTCAGGGTCCCTATTCACCCCTCCACTTT. Its protein is CASRSQGPYSPLHF.

The rearrangement links TRBV7-9 to TRBJ2-7; perhaps D is TRBD1 or TRBD2 (5 bases each). Trimming removed 5 bases from V and 4 bases from J, with 18 bases in between. Germline V gene data show CDR1 as SEHNR and CDR2 as FQNEAQ (reference sequence). The CDR3 has 15 amino acids. The CDR3 loop reads CASSGTGTRVYEQYF. CDR3 sequence (DNA): TGTGCCAGCAGCGGGACCGGGACGAGAGTGTACGAGCAGTACTTC. Full variable domain (missing parts from reference TRBV7-9 and TRBJ2-7): DTGVSQNPRHKITKRGQNVTFRCDPISEHNRLYWYRQTLGQGPEFLTYFQNEAQLEKSRLLSDRFSAERPKGSFSTLEIQRTEQGDSAMYLCASSGTGTRVYEQYFGPGTRLTVT.

The chain recombines TRBV2 with TRBJ2-3; 10 bases are a match to TRBD1. V dropped 2 bases and J dropped 0; count of bases not matched to a gene: 11. Germline V gene data show CDR1 as SNHLY and CDR2 as FYNNEI. The CDR3 runs 19 residues. Here the CDR3 DNA reads TGTGCCAGCAGTGAATCCGTGGGGACAGGGGATCCTAGCACAGATACGCAGTATTTT. It codes for CASSESVGTGDPSTDTQYF.

The V call is TRBV28, the J call TRBJ2-7, with 7 bases matching TRBD2. The germline V gene has CDR1 MDHEN and CDR2 SYDVKM. Unmatched junction bases numbered 7, after V lost 7 bases and J lost 7 bases. The CDR3 totals 12 residues. The CDR3 DNA sequence: TGTGCCAGCACTAAGCGCGGGAGTGAGCAGTACTTC. It translates to CASTKRGSEQYF.

As regards this clonotype: A much more abundant neighbour one base away suggests this may be a read error. This sequence joins TRBV10-3 and TRBJ1-2, with 8 bases matching TRBD1. The CDR3 sequence is 15 residues long. Looked up from germline, CDR1 is ENHRY and CDR2 is SYGVKD. CDR3 DNA: TGTGCCGTCAGTGAGTCTAGGGACAGGAACTATGGCTACACCTTC. Amino acids: CAVSESRDRNYGYTF.

CDR3 sequence: CASRATAIVLFGGSNQPQHF. The CDR3 bases are TGTGCCAGCAGAGCGACAGCAATAGTTTTGTTTGGGGGGAGCAATCAGCCCCAGCATTTT. The rearrangement uses TRBV7-9 and TRBJ1-5; TRBD1 might be the D (5 bases). The germline CDR1 and CDR2 sequences are SEHNR and FQNEAQ (reference sequence). V was trimmed by 6 bases and J by 1 base, leaving 28 bases between them. The CDR3 covers 20 residues.

This clonotype showed up just a few times. V is TRBV29-1 and J is TRBJ2-1; D not resolved. CDR1 is SQVTM, CDR2 ANQGSEA, per germline. Trimming shortened V by 0 bases and J by 7 bases, and 13 bases separated the two germline ends. The CDR3 runs 14 residues. The CDR3: CSVEETNRVNEQFF. For the CDR3, the DNA is TGCAGCGTTGAAGAAACGAATCGAGTTAATGAGCAGTTCTTC.

The V call is TRBV29-1, the J call TRBJ2-1, with TRBD2 identical over 9 bases. The CDR3 covers 13 residues. Germline loops: CDR1 SQVTM, CDR2 ANQGSEA. J lost 9 bases, V lost 7 bases, and 10 bases had no gene match. Written as DNA, the CDR3 is TGCAGCGGATCAGCGGGAGGATCTCTTGAGCAGTTCTTC. This codes for CSGSAGGSLEQFF.

This clonotype was counted at least ten times. V usage is TRBV4-2 and J usage is TRBJ2-1; no reliable D call. Germline values: CDR1 LGHNA, CDR2 YNFKEQ. CDR3 length equals 13 residues. V lost 0 bases and J 9 bases, leaving 9 bases between the germline ends. The CDR3 loop is CASSQDERSEQFF. The CDR3 region has the DNA TGTGCCAGCAGCCAAGACGAGCGCAGTGAGCAGTTCTTC.

The chain links TRBV6-6 to TRBJ2-3; D assignment may be TRBD1 or TRBD2 (5 bases each). The V gene lost 4 bases and the J gene lost 2 bases, with 19 bases spanning the gap. CDR3 length equals 17 residues. Per germline, CDR1 MNHNY and CDR2 SVGAGI (reference sequence). The CDR3 loop is CASSWGSTGRITDTQYF. For the CDR3, the DNA is TGTGCCAGCAGTTGGGGCTCGACGGGACGAATCACAGATACGCAGTATTTT.

This clonotype was counted between two and nine times. V gene TRBV30 combines with J gene TRBJ2-5, with no clear D. Per the germline V gene, CDR1 is GTSNPN and CDR2 is SVGIG (reference sequence). This CDR3 comprises 11 residues. The germline V and J ends were trimmed by 0 bases and 4 bases, with 3 bases remaining between them. CDR3 bases: TGTGCCTGGAGTGTACGAGAGACCCAGTACTTC. This sequence encodes CAWSVRETQYF.

This clonotype has a handful of counts. The chain couples TRBV20-1 to TRBJ2-1; D remains unclear. V lost 2 bases to trimming and J lost 0 bases, with 11 bases between them. The CDR3 runs to 15 residues. Germline V gene data show CDR1 as DFQATT and CDR2 as SNEGSKA (reference sequence). CDR3 region: CSARSQFSSYNEQFF. DNA for the CDR3: TGCAGTGCTAGATCCCAGTTTAGCTCCTACAATGAGCAGTTCTTC.

This clonotype was observed a few times. This chain uses TRBV29-1 with TRBJ2-5; weak D call: TRBD2 (6 bases). Germline-derived CDR1 and CDR2 are SQVTM and ANQGSEA. This CDR3 is built from 14 residues. Trimming left V 3 bases short and J 3 bases short, with 14 bases between. The CDR3 region is CSVEDTGGEETQYF. In DNA form, the CDR3 reads TGCAGCGTTGAGGACACAGGAGGGGAAGAGACCCAGTACTTC.

In nucleotides, the CDR3 is TGCGCCAGCAGCCTGGACTCAACCGGGGACACTGAAGCTTTCTTT. Its translation is CASSLDSTGDTEAFF. V gene TRBV5-1 combines with J gene TRBJ1-1; D remains ambiguous. Trimming took off 4 bases at V and 3 bases at J, with 16 bases between the two ends. CDR1 is SGHRS, CDR2 YFSETQ, per germline. The CDR3 contains 15 residues.

The chain is built from TRBV4-1 and TRBJ2-3; the D gene is possibly TRBD2 (5 bases). The V and J ends lost 4 bases and 0 bases respectively, with 23 bases between them. Per germline, CDR1 MGHRA and CDR2 YSYEKL. The CDR3 spans 19 residues. CDR3 sequence (DNA): TGCGCCAGCAGCCCAAGACCGAAGAGGGTGGTATCTAGCACAGATACGCAGTATTTT. This translates into CASSPRPKRVVSSTDTQYF.

This chain joins TRBV5-1 and TRBJ1-2; D unclear. Trimming removed 0 bases at V and 5 bases at J, with 17 bases between. This CDR3 contains 16 residues. Germline V lookup: CDR1 SGHRS, CDR2 YFSETQ. The CDR3 is CASSLEAPAASYGYTF. CDR3 DNA: TGCGCCAGCAGCTTGGAGGCGCCAGCTGCTAGTTATGGCTACACCTTC.

This clonotype was recorded a few times. V gene TRBV6-1 combines with J gene TRBJ1-2; D not resolved. The CDR3 has 11 amino acids. Trimming took 2 bases from V and 6 from J, leaving 4 bases between them. The germline gives CDR1 MNHNS, CDR2 SASEGT. CDR3 sequence reads: CASSEFDGYTF. DNA for the CDR3: TGTGCCAGCAGTGAATTTGATGGCTACACCTTC.